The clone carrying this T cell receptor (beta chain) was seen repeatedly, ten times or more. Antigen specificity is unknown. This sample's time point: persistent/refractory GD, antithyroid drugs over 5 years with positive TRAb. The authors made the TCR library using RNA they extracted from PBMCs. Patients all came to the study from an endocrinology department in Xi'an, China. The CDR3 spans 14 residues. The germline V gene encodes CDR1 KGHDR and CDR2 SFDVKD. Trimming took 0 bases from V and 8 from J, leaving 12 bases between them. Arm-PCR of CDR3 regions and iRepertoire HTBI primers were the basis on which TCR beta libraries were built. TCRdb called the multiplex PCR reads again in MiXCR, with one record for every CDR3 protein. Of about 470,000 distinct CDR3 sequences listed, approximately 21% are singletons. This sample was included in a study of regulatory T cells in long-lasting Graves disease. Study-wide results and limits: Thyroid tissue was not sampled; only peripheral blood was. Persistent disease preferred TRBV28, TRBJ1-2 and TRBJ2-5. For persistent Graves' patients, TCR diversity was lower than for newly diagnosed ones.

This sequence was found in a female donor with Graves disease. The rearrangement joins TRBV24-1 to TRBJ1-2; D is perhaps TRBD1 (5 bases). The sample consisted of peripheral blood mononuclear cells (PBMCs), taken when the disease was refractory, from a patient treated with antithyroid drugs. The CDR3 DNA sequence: TGTGCCACCAGTGATTTGTCCAGGGTTAGAGGCTACACCTTC. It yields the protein CATSDLSRVRGYTF.